Sequencing of this T cell receptor beta chain was carried out in a study of cytomegalovirus exposure and HLA in healthy donors. Study in general: A preliminary data release comprised about 85 million unique TCRs obtained from HLA-typed donors.

Study findings and constraints: A few V segments could not be told apart, such as TRBV6-2 and TRBV6-3, and were left out.

Germline loops: CDR1 SGHNT, CDR2 YYREEE (reference sequence). There are 16 residues in the CDR3. Trimming at V came to 5 bases and at J to 5 bases, leaving 7 bases not matched to a gene. With respect to this clone: Antigen specificity is unknown.

The PCR used 60 Vbeta and 13 Jbeta primers. The data were produced by immunoSEQ multiplex PCR, yet TCRdb's version contains in-frame clones alone and is incomplete. The table shows 190,000 or so clones, with roughly 78% occurring only once. Input material: PBMCs. This clonotype was obtained from a girl between 5 and 17 years old in good health and CMV-seropositive. The chain couples TRBV5-4 to TRBJ2-5, with TRBD2 matching 15 bases. CDR3 DNA sequence: TGTGCCAGCAGACGGACTAGCGGGGGGGCCGGGGAGACCCAGTACTTC. Residues: CASRRTSGGAGETQYF.